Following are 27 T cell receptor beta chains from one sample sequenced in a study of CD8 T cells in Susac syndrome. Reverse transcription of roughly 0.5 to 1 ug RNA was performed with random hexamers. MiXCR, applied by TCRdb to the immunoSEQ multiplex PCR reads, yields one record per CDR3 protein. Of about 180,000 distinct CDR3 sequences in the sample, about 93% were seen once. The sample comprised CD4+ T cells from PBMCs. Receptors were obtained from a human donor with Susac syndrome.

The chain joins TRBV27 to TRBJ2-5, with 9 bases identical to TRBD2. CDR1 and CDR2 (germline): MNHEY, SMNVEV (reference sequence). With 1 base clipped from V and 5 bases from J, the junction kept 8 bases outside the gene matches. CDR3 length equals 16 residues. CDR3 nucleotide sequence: TGTGCCAGCAGTTTATGGGGTAGCGGGAGTGGGGAGACCCAGTACTTC. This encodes CASSLWGSGSGETQYF.

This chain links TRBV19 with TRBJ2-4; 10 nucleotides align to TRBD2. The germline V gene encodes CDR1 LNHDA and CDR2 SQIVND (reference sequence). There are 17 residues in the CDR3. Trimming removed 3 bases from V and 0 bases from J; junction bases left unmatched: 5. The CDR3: CASSIGGTSVAKNIQYF. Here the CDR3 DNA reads TGTGCCAGTAGTATTGGAGGGACTAGCGTAGCCAAAAACATTCAGTACTTC.

In nucleotides, the CDR3 is TGTGCCAGCAGACCAGGACAGGTCTTATATGGCTACACCTTC. Encoded protein: CASRPGQVLYGYTF. V and J are TRBV2 and TRBJ1-2, with 7 bases matching TRBD1. The junction had 9 bases not matched to a gene; V was cut back by 6 bases and J by 5 bases. Germline V gene lookup returns CDR1 SNHLY and CDR2 FYNNEI. The CDR3 contains 14 residues.

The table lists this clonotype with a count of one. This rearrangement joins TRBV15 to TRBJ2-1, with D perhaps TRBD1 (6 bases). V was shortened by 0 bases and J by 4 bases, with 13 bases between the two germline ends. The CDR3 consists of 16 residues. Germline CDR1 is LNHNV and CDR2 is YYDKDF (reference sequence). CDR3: CATSRETGKGYNEQFF. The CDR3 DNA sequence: TGTGCCACCAGCAGAGAAACAGGGAAAGGGTACAATGAGCAGTTCTTC.

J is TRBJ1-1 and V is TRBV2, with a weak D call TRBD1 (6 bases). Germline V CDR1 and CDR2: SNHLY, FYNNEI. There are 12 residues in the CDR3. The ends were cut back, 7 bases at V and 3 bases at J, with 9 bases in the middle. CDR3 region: CASITGYTEAFF. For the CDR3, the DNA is TGTGCCAGCATTACAGGGTACACTGAAGCTTTCTTT.

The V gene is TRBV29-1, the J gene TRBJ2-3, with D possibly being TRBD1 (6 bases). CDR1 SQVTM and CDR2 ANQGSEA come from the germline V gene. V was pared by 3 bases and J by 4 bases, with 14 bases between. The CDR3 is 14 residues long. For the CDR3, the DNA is TGCAGCGTTGACATAACACAGGGCGCAGATACGCAGTATTTT. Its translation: CSVDITQGADTQYF.

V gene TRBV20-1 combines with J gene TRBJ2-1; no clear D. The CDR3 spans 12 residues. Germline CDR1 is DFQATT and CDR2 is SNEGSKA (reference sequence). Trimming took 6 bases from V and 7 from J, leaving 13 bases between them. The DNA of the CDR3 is TGCAGTGCCACGGAATCTAGGAATGAGCAGTTCTTC. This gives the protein CSATESRNEQFF.

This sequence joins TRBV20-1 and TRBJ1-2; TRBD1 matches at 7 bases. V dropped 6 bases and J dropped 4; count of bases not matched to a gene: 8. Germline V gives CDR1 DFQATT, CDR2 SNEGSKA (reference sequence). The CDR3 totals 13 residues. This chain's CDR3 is CSATGDSSYGYTF. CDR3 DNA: TGCAGTGCCACAGGGGATTCTAGCTATGGCTACACCTTC.

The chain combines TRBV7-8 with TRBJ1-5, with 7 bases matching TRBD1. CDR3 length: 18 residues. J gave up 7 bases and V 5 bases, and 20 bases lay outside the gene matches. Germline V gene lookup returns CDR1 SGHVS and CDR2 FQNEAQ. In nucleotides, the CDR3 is TGTGCCAGCAGCCCCAACCCCCCCCACAGGGGCGAGCGGCAGCCCCAGCATTTT. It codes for CASSPNPPHRGERQPQHF.

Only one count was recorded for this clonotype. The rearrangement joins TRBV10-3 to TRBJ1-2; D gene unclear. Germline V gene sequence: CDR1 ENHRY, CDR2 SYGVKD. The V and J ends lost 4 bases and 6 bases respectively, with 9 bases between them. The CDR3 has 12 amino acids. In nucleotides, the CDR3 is TGTGCCATCAGTGGACATCGGCATGGCTACACCTTC. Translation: CAISGHRHGYTF.

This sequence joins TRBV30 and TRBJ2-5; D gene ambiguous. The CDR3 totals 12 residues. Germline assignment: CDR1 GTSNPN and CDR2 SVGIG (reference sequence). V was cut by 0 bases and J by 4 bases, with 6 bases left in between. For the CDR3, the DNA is TGTGCCTGGAGTGTAGGTGCAGAGACCCAGTACTTC. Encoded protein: CAWSVGAETQYF.

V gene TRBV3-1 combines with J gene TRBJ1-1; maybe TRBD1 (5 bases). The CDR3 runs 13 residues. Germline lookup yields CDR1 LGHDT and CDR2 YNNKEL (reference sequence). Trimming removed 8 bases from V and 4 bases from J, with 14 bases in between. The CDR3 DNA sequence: TGTGCCAGCCGGACACCCCGCGGCACTGAAGCTTTCTTT. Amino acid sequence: CASRTPRGTEAFF.

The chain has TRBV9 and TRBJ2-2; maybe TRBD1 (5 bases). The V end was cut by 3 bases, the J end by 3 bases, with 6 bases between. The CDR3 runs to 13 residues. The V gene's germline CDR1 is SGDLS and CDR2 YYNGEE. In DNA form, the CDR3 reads TGTGCCAGCAGCGGGACATACACCGGGGAGCTGTTTTTT. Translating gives CASSGTYTGELFF.

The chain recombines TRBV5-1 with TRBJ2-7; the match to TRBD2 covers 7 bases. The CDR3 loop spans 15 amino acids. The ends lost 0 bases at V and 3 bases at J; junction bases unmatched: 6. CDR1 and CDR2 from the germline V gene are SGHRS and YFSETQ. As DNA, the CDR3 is TGCGCCAGCAGCTTGGATGGGACTACCCACTACGAGCAGTACTTC. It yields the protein CASSLDGTTHYEQYF. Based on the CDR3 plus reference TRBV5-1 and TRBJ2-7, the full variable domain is KAGVTQTPRYLIKTRGQQVTLSCSPISGHRSVSWYQQTPGQGLQFLFEYFSETQRNKGNFPGRFSGRQFSNSRSEMNVSTLELGDSALYLCASSLDGTTHYEQYFGPGTRLTVT.

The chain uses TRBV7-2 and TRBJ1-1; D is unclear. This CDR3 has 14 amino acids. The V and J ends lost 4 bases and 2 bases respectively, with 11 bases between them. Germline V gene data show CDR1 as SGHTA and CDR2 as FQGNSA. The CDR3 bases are TGTGCCAGCAGCTCCAGCCCCGGAAACACTGAAGCTTTCTTT. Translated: CASSSSPGNTEAFF.

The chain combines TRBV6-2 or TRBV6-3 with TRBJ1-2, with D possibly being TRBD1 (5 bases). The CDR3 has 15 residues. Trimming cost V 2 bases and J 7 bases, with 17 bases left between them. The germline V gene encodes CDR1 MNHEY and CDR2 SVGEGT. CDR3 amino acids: CASSYNGQGFGGYTF. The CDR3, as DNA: TGTGCCAGCAGTTACAACGGACAAGGATTCGGTGGCTACACCTTC.

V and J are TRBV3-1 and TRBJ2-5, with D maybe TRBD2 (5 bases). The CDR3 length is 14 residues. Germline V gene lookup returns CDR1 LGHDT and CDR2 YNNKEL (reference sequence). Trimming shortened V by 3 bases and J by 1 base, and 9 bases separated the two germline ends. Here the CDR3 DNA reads TGTGCCAGCAGCCAGTCGGGGAGCCAAGAGACCCAGTACTTC. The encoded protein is CASSQSGSQETQYF.

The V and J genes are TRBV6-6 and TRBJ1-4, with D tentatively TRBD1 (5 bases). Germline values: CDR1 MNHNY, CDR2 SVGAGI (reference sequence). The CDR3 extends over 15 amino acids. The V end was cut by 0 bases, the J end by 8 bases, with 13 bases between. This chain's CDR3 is CASSYSKRDGEKLFF. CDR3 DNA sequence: TGTGCCAGCAGTTACTCGAAGAGGGACGGCGAAAAACTGTTTTTT.

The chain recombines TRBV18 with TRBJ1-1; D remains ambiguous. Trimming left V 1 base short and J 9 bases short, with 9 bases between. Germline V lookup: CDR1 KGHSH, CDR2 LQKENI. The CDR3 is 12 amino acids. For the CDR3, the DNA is TGTGCCAGCTCACCACGGGTAGGGAAAGCTTTCTTT. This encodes CASSPRVGKAFF. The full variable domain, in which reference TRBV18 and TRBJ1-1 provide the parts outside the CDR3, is NAGVMQNPRHLVRRRGQEARLRCSPMKGHSHVYWYRQLPEEGLKFMVYLQKENIIDESGMPKERFSAEFPKEGPSILRIQQVVRGDSAAYFCASSPRVGKAFFGQGTRLTVV.

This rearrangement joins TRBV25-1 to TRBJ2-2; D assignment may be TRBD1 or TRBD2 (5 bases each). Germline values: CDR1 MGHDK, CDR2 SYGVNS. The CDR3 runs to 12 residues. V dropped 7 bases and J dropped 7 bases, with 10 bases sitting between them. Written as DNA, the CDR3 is TGTGCCAGCACGAGGGGTGGCGGGGAGCTGTTTTTT. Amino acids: CASTRGGGELFF.

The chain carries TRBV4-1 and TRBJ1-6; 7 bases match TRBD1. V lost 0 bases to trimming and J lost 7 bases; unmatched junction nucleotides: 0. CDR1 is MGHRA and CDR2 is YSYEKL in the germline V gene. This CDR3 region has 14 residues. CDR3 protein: CASSQEQGNSPLHF. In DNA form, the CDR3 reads TGCGCCAGCAGCCAAGAACAGGGGAATTCACCCCTCCACTTT.

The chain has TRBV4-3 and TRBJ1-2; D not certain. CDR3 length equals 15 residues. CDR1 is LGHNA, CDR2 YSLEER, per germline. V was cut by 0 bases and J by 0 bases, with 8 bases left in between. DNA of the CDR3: TGCGCCAGCAGCCAAGATCACGGCTCTAACTATGGCTACACCTTC. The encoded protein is CASSQDHGSNYGYTF.

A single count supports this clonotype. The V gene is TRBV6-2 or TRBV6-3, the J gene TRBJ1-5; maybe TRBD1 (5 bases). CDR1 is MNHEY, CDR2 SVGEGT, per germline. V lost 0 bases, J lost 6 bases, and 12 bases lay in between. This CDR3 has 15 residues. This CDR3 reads CASSYSRRGGQPQHF. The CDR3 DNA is TGTGCCAGCAGTTACTCGAGAAGGGGAGGTCAGCCCCAGCATTTT.

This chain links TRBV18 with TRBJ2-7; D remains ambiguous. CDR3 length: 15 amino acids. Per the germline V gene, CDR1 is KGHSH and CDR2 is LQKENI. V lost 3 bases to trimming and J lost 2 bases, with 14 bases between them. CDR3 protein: CASSPSPGRAYEQYF. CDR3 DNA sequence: TGTGCCAGCTCACCTAGCCCCGGACGGGCCTACGAGCAGTACTTC. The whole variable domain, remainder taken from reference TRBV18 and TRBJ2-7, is NAGVMQNPRHLVRRRGQEARLRCSPMKGHSHVYWYRQLPEEGLKFMVYLQKENIIDESGMPKERFSAEFPKEGPSILRIQQVVRGDSAAYFCASSPSPGRAYEQYFGPGTRLTVT.

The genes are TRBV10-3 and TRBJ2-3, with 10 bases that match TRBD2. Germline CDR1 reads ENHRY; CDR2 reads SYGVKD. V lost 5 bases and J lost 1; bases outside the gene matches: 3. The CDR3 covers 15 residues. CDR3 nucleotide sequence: TGTGCCATCAGTCCTGGGACTAGCGGCACAGATACGCAGTATTTT. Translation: CAISPGTSGTDTQYF.

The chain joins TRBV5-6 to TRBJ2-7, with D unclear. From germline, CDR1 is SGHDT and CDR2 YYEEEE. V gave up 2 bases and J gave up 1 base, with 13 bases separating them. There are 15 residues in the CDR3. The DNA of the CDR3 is TGTGCCAGCAGCTTCCAGGACCGTTTGTCCTACGAGCAGTACTTC. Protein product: CASSFQDRLSYEQYF.

CDR3 loop: CSGRGDGGYTF. The CDR3 DNA reads TGCAGCGGCCGCGGGGATGGAGGCTACACCTTC. The chain combines TRBV29-1 with TRBJ1-2; D unresolved. Per germline, CDR1 SQVTM and CDR2 ANQGSEA. Trimming shortened V by 7 bases and J by 8 bases, and 14 bases separated the two germline ends. The length of the CDR3 is 11 residues.